The present T cell receptor beta chain was sequenced within a study of shared clonotypes between healthy human individuals. Study details: Participating donors consisted of a couple of women and a few men aged 18 to 49. Study results and limitations: Compared with clonotypes that all four donors shared, non-shared clonotypes had lower generation probabilities. On the whole, naive subsets had larger estimated richness than memory subsets had.

Notes on this clone: Its antigen remains unidentified.

Clones were read by immunoSEQ multiplex PCR, and TCRdb kept only the in-frame ones, dropping some. The sample consists of 1,500,000 or so clones, 97% to 99% of them appearing once. Donors were healthy HIV-negative adults without recently reported acute infections or vaccinations. CDR1 and CDR2 (germline): SGHTS, YDEGEE. V gave up 6 bases and J gave up 0 bases, with 10 bases separating them. CDR3 size: 14 residues. Specimen: naive CD4+ T cells sorted from blood. Subset here: CD45RA+ positively selected. J is TRBJ1-3 and V is TRBV5-8; unclear D gene. This clonotype was obtained from a man aged 30-40 years in good health. In nucleotides, the CDR3 is TGTGCCAGCACCCCGGGCAGCTCTGGAAACACCATATATTTT. Residues: CASTPGSSGNTIYF.